This passage covers 19 T cell receptor beta chains from one sample sequenced in a study of cytomegalovirus exposure and HLA in healthy donors. With 60 Vbeta and 13 Jbeta primers, the PCR was carried out. Assay: immunoSEQ multiplex PCR; the TCRdb copy retains only in-frame clones and omits some. The sample contains roughly 160,000 clones, 73% of which appear only once. Source material: PBMCs. These receptors were obtained from a woman younger than 30 in good health and CMV-seropositive.

CDR3 amino acids: CSVVGQLSTDTQYF. Written as DNA, the CDR3 is TGCAGCGTTGTAGGACAGCTTAGCACAGATACGCAGTATTTT. This chain connects TRBV29-1 to TRBJ2-3; TRBD1 is a possible D gene (6 bases). Germline CDR1 and CDR2: SQVTM and ANQGSEA. V lost 4 bases to trimming and J lost 0 bases, with 11 bases between them. The CDR3 runs 14 residues.

This chain connects TRBV5-5 to TRBJ2-2; the D gene is possibly TRBD1 (6 bases). This CDR3 has 17 residues. In germline, CDR1 is SGHKS, CDR2 YYEKEE (reference sequence). V was pared by 4 bases and J by 0 bases, with 16 bases between. The CDR3: CASSPSGAYPNTGELFF. The CDR3 DNA is TGTGCCAGCAGCCCCTCAGGGGCCTACCCGAACACCGGGGAGCTGTTTTTT.

This clone was detected a few times. J is TRBJ2-3 and V is TRBV5-6, with TRBD2 matching over 8 bases. V lost 5 bases to trimming and J lost 5 bases; unmatched junction nucleotides: 7. The CDR3 spans 14 residues. Germline CDR1 and CDR2: SGHDT and YYEEEE. The CDR3 sequence is CASRGGLGGDTQYF. In DNA, the CDR3 is TGTGCCAGCAGGGGGGGACTAGGGGGAGATACGCAGTATTTT.

V usage is TRBV19 and J usage is TRBJ1-2; a possible D gene is TRBD1 (6 bases). This CDR3 contains 14 residues. Between the trimmed V and J ends, which lost 6 bases and 2 bases, there was a span of 13 bases. Germline-derived CDR1 and CDR2 are LNHDA and SQIVND (reference sequence). DNA for the CDR3: TGTGCCAGTAGGAAAGGGAGGGGGAACTATGGCTACACCTTC. Protein product: CASRKGRGNYGYTF.

The chain employs TRBV7-9 and TRBJ1-2; 8 bases agree with TRBD1. CDR1 is SEHNR and CDR2 is FQNEAQ in the germline V gene (reference sequence). The CDR3 loop spans 14 amino acids. V was pared by 7 bases and J by 4 bases, with 8 bases of the junction left unmatched. The CDR3 reads CASTKYDRGYGYTF. DNA of the CDR3: TGTGCCAGCACCAAGTACGACAGGGGCTATGGCTACACCTTC. Using reference TRBV7-9 and TRBJ1-2 for the parts outside the CDR3, the full variable domain is DTGVSQNPRHKITKRGQNVTFRCDPISEHNRLYWYRQTLGQGPEFLTYFQNEAQLEKSRLLSDRFSAERPKGSFSTLEIQRTEQGDSAMYLCASTKYDRGYGYTFGSGTRLTVV.

The chain has TRBV15 and TRBJ2-7, with TRBD1 identical over 9 bases. The CDR3 runs to 15 residues. J was trimmed by 3 bases and V by 0 bases; bases with no gene match: 3. Per the germline V gene, CDR1 is LNHNV and CDR2 is YYDKDF (reference sequence). The CDR3 DNA sequence: TGTGCCACCAGCAGAGAGGGACAGGGAGGCTACGAGCAGTACTTC. Residues: CATSREGQGGYEQYF. Combining the CDR3 with reference TRBV15 and TRBJ2-7 gives the whole variable domain DAMVIQNPRYQVTQFGKPVTLSCSQTLNHNVMYWYQQKSSQAPKLLFHYYDKDFNNEADTPDNFQSRRPNTSFCFLDIRSPGLGDTAMYLCATSREGQGGYEQYFGPGTRLTVT.

The chain links TRBV7-3 to TRBJ2-3, with 8 nucleotides matching TRBD2. Germline trimming cut 0 bases from V and 4 bases from J; bases unmatched to any gene: 3. The CDR3 is 15 amino acids. Germline CDR1 SGHTA, CDR2 FQGTGA. CDR3 DNA: TGTGCCAGCAGCTTAACGGCGGGGGGCCCAGATACGCAGTATTTT. Amino acids: CASSLTAGGPDTQYF.

The V and J genes are TRBV5-1 and TRBJ1-1; no firm D call. V was clipped by 1 base and J by 1 base, with 8 bases between them. The CDR3 runs 14 residues. From germline, CDR1 is SGHRS and CDR2 YFSETQ. CDR3 bases: TGCGCCAGCAGCTTGTCGAGTCAGAACACTGAAGCTTTCTTT. Encoded protein: CASSLSSQNTEAFF.

The CDR3 nucleotides are TGTGCCAGCAGCCTAAAATCGGACACTGGAAACACCATATATTTT. It is translated as CASSLKSDTGNTIYF. V and J are TRBV4-2 and TRBJ1-3; a weak D match, TRBD1 (5 bases). The germline CDR1 and CDR2 sequences are LGHNA and YNFKEQ. The V end lost 4 bases, the J end lost 2 bases, and 12 bases lay between the germline ends. The CDR3 is 15 amino acids.

The V call is TRBV5-1, the J call TRBJ1-1; D may be TRBD1 (6 bases). Trimming left V 5 bases short and J 1 base short, with 9 bases between. CDR1 and CDR2 from the germline V gene are SGHRS and YFSETQ. The CDR3 extends over 13 amino acids. CDR3 protein: CASRWDKNTEAFF. The CDR3 DNA reads TGCGCCAGCAGATGGGACAAGAACACTGAAGCTTTCTTT.

Comment on this clone: Mismatch with germline at one junction end may stem from a read error. The chain recombines TRBV7-7 with TRBJ2-5, with TRBD1 matching over 8 bases. The CDR3 is 16 amino acids. Germline V lookup: CDR1 SSHAT, CDR2 FNYEAQ (reference sequence). The CDR3 here is CASSPQTGARQETQYF. The CDR3 coding sequence is TGTGCTAGCAGCCCCCAGACAGGGGCACGACAAGAGACCCAGTACTTC.

The chain recombines TRBV6-1 with TRBJ2-2; 7 positions match TRBD1. CDR1 and CDR2 from the germline V gene are MNHNS and SASEGT. V shed 5 bases, J shed 3 bases, and the junction held 6 bases outside the gene matches. The CDR3 contains 15 residues. CDR3 nucleotide sequence: TGTGCCAGCAGTACTGGACAGGATTACACCGGGGAGCTGTTTTTT. Its translation: CASSTGQDYTGELFF.

The sample holds one count of this clone. The V call is TRBV7-2, the J call TRBJ2-5, with D tentatively TRBD2 (6 bases). Germline V gives CDR1 SGHTA, CDR2 FQGNSA. Trimming pared 3 bases from V and 5 bases from J, leaving 10 bases between. The CDR3 consists of 13 residues. In DNA form, the CDR3 reads TGTGCCAGCAGCTTTCGCGGGGAGGAGACCCAGTACTTC. Translating it yields CASSFRGEETQYF.

The chain carries TRBV9 and TRBJ1-1; D gene unclear. The CDR3 runs to 14 residues. The germline V gene has CDR1 SGDLS and CDR2 YYNGEE. V was shortened by 4 bases and J by 3 bases, with 13 bases between the two germline ends. The CDR3 DNA reads TGTGCCAGCAGCACCTGGGAGGATGACACTGAAGCTTTCTTT. It specifies CASSTWEDDTEAFF.

This clone turned up a few times. This chain connects TRBV19 to TRBJ2-7, with D perhaps matching TRBD1 (6 bases). Trimming left V 7 bases short and J 2 bases short, with 15 bases between. The CDR3 totals 14 residues. The germline CDR1 and CDR2 sequences are LNHDA and SQIVND (reference sequence). CDR3 sequence reads: CASTPGQGAYEQYF. The CDR3 DNA sequence: TGTGCCAGTACTCCGGGACAAGGGGCCTACGAGCAGTACTTC.

The V call is TRBV28, the J call TRBJ1-2, with D possibly being TRBD1 (5 bases). This CDR3 contains 14 residues. Trimming cost V 7 bases and J 1 base, with 13 bases left between them. Looked up from germline, CDR1 is MDHEN and CDR2 is SYDVKM. DNA for the CDR3: TGTGCCAGCAACCCAGGGCAGATTAACTATGGCTACACCTTC. Residues: CASNPGQINYGYTF.

The V gene is TRBV2, the J gene TRBJ1-6; no clear D gene. Germline V lookup: CDR1 SNHLY, CDR2 FYNNEI. V was trimmed by 6 bases and J by 1 base, leaving 10 bases between them. This CDR3 is 15 amino acids long. The DNA for the CDR3 is TGTGCCAGCAGACGGGAGGCGTCCTATAATTCACCCCTCCACTTT. Amino acid sequence: CASRREASYNSPLHF.

The chain couples TRBV6-5 to TRBJ2-2; D is possibly TRBD2 (5 bases). Germline CDR1 reads MNHEY; CDR2 reads SVGAGI. The CDR3 totals 12 residues. V lost 7 bases and J lost 6, with 9 bases in between. The chain's CDR3 is CASKAGSGELFF. The CDR3 nucleotides read TGTGCCAGCAAGGCGGGTTCCGGGGAGCTGTTTTTT.

The rearrangement uses TRBV7-2 and TRBJ1-1; D perhaps matches TRBD1 (6 bases). Germline assignment: CDR1 SGHTA and CDR2 FQGNSA. Trimming removed 5 bases from V and 0 bases from J, with 16 bases in between. CDR3 length: 16 residues. CDR3 nucleotide sequence: TGTGCCAGCAGCCCCCGACAGGATACTATGAACACTGAAGCTTTCTTT. This gives the protein CASSPRQDTMNTEAFF.